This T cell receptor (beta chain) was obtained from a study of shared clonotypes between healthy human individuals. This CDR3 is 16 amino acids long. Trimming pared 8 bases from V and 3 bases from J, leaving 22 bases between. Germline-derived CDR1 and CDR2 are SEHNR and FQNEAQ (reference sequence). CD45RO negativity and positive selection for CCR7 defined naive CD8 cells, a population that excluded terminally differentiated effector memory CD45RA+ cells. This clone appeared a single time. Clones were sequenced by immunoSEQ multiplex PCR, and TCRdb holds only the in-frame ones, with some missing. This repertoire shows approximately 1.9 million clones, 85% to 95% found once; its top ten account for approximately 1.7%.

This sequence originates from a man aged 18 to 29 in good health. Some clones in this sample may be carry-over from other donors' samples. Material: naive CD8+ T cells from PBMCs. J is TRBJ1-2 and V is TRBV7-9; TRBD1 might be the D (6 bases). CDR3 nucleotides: TGTGCCAGCCAGGGGCAGGCGGCGATGTCGGACTATGGCTACACCTTC. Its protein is CASQGQAAMSDYGYTF.